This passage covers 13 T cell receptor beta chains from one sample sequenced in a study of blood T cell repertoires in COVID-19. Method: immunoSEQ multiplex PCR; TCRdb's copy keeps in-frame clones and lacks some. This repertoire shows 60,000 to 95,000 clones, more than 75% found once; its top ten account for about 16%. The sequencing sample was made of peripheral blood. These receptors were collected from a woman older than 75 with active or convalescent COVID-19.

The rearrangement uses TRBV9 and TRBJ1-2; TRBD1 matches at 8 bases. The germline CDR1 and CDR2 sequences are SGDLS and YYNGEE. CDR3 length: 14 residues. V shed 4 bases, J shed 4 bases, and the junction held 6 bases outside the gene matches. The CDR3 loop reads CASSPRTGTYGYTF. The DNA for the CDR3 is TGTGCCAGCAGCCCAAGGACAGGGACCTATGGCTACACCTTC.

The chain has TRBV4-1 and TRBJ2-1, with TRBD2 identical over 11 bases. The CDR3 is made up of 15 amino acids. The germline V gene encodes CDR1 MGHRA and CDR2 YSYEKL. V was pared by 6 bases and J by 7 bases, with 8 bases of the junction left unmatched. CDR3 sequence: CASRNSGGAKNEQFF. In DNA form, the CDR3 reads TGCGCCAGCAGAAATAGCGGGGGGGCCAAAAATGAGCAGTTCTTC.

The CDR3 DNA follows: TGTGCCAGCAGTTACCCCGGGACAGGGGGGAATGAGCAGTTCTTC. It yields the protein CASSYPGTGGNEQFF. V and J are TRBV6-2 or TRBV6-3 and TRBJ2-1; TRBD1 agrees at 11 bases. Germline-derived CDR1 and CDR2 are MNHEY and SVGEGT. V shed 2 bases, J shed 7 bases, and the junction held 4 bases outside the gene matches. The CDR3 runs 15 residues.

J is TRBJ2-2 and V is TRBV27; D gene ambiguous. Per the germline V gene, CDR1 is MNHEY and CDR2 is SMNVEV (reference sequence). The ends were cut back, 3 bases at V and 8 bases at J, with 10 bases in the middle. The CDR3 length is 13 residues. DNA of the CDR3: TGTGCCAGCAGTTTGAGGCTTTTGGGGGAGCTGTTTTTT. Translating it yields CASSLRLLGELFF.

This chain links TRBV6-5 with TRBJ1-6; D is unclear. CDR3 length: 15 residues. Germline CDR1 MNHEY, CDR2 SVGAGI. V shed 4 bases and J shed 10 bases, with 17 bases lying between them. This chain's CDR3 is CASSSPKRKLSPLHF. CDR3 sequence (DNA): TGTGCCAGCAGTTCCCCCAAGAGAAAATTGTCACCCCTCCACTTT.

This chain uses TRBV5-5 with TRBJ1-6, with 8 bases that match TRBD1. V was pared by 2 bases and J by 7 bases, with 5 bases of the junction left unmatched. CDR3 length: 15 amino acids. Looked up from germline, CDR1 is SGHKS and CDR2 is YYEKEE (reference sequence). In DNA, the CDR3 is TGTGCCAGCAGCTTAGACAGGGGAGGAAATTCACCCCTCCACTTT. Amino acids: CASSLDRGGNSPLHF.

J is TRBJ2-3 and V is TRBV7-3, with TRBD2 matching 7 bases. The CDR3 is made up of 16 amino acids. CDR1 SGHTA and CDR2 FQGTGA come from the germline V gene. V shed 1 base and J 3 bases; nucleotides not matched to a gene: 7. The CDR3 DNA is TGTGCCAGCAGCTTAAGCGGCGGGGGAGGAACAGATACGCAGTATTTT. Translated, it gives CASSLSGGGGTDTQYF. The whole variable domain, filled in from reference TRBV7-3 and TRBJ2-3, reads GAGVSQTPSNKVTEKGKYVELRCDPISGHTALYWYRQSLGQGPEFLIYFQGTGAADDSGLPNDRFFAVRPEGSVSTLKIQRTERGDSAVYLCASSLSGGGGTDTQYFGPGTRLTVL.

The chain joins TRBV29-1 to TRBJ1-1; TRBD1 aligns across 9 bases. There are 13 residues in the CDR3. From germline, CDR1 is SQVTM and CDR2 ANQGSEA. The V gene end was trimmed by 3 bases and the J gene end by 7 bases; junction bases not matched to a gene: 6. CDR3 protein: CSVENRGRDEAFF. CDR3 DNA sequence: TGCAGCGTTGAGAACAGGGGGCGGGATGAAGCTTTCTTT.

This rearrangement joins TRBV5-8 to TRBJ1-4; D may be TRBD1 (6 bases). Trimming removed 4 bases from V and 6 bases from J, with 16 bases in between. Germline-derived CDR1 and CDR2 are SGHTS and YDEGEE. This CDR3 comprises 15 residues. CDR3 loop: CASSPEGRGDEKLFF. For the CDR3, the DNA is TGTGCCAGCAGCCCCGAGGGCAGGGGCGATGAAAAACTGTTTTTT.

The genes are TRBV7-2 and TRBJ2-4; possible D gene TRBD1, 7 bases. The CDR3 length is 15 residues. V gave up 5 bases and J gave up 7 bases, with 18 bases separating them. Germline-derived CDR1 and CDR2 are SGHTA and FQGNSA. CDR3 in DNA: TGTGCCAGCAGCGAGCAGGGGGGTAGAAGGAACATTCAGTACTTC. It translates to CASSEQGGRRNIQYF.

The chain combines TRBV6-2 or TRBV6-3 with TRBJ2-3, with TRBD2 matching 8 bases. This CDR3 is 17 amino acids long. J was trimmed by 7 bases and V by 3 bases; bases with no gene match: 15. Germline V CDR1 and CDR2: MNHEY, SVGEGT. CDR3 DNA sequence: TGTGCCAGCAGTTATTCCCACGGGACTAGGGGTTGGAATACGCAGTATTTT. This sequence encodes CASSYSHGTRGWNTQYF.

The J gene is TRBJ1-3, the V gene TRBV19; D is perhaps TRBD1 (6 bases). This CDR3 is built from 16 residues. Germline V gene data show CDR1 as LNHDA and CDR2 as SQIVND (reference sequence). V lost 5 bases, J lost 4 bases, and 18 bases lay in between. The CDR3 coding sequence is TGTGCCAGTAGTCCGCGGGGGGCGGTCTCCGGAAACACCATATATTTT. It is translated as CASSPRGAVSGNTIYF.

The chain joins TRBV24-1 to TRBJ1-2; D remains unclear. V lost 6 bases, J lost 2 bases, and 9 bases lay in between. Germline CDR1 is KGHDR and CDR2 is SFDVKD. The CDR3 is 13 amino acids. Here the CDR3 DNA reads TGTGCCACCAGTCGGGAGGAAAACTATGGCTACACCTTC. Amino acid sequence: CATSREENYGYTF.